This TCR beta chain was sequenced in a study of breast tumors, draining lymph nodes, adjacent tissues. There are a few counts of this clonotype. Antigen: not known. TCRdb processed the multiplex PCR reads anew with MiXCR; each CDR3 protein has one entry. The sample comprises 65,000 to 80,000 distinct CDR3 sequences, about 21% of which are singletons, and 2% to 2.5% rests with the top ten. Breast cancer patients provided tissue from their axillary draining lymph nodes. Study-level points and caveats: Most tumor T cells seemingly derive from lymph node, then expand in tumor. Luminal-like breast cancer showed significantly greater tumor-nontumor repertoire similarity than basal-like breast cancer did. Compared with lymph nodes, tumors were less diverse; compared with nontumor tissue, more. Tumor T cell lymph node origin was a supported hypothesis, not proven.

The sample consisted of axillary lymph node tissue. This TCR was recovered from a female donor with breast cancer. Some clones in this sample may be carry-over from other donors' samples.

The CDR3 nucleotides are TGTGCCAGCAGCCAAGTAAAAGGGATGCAAGAGACCCAGTACTTC. It translates to CASSQVKGMQETQYF. V gene TRBV14 combines with J gene TRBJ2-5; D remains unclear. This CDR3 is 15 amino acids long. V dropped 1 base and J dropped 2 bases, with 11 bases sitting between them. Germline CDR1 is SGHDN and CDR2 is FVKESK.